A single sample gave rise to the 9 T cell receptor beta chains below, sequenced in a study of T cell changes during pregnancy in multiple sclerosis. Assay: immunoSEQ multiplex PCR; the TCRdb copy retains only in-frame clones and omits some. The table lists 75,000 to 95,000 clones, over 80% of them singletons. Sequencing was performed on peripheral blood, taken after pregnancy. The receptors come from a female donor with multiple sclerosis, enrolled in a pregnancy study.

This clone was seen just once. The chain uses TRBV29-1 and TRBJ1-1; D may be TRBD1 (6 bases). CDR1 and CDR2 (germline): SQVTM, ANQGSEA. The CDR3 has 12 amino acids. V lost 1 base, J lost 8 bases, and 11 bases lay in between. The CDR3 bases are TGCAGCGTTGAAGTCCAGGACAGAGAAGCTTTCTTT. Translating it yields CSVEVQDREAFF.

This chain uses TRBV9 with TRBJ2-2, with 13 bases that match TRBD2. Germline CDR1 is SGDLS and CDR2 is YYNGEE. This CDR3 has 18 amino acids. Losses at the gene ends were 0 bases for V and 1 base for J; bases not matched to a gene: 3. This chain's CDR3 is CASSVELAGGWNTGELFF. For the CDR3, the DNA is TGTGCCAGCAGCGTAGAACTAGCGGGGGGGTGGAACACCGGGGAGCTGTTTTTT. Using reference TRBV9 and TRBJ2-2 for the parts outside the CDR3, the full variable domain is DSGVTQTPKHLITATGQRVTLRCSPRSGDLSVYWYQQSLDQGLQFLIQYYNGEERAKGNILERFSAQQFPDLHSELNLSSLELGDSALYFCASSVELAGGWNTGELFFGEGSRLTVL.

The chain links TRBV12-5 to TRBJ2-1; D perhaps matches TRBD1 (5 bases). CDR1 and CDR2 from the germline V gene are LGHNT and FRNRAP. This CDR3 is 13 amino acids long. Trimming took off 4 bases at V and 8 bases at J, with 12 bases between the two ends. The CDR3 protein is CASGSPVGDEQFF. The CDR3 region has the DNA TGTGCTAGTGGTTCTCCTGTAGGGGATGAGCAGTTCTTC.

CDR3 bases: TGTGCCAGCAGTTACTCCGGGTTTGTGTCCACTGAAGCTTTCTTT. It specifies CASSYSGFVSTEAFF. V gene TRBV6-5 combines with J gene TRBJ1-1, with no clear D. CDR1 and CDR2 (germline): MNHEY, SVGAGI. The CDR3 is 15 amino acids. The V and J ends lost 0 bases and 4 bases respectively, with 12 bases between them.

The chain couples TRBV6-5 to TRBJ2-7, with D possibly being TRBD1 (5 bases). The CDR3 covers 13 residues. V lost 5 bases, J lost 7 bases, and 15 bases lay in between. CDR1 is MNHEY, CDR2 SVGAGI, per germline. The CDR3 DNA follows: TGTGCCAGCAGTCTAGACAGTCTCCTGGAGCAGTACTTC. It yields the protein CASSLDSLLEQYF.

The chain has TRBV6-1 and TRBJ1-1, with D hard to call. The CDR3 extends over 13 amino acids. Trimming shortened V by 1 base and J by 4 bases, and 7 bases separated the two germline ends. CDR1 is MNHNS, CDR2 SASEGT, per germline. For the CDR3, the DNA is TGTGCCAGCAGTGAAGGCGGAGTCACTGAAGCTTTCTTT. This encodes CASSEGGVTEAFF.

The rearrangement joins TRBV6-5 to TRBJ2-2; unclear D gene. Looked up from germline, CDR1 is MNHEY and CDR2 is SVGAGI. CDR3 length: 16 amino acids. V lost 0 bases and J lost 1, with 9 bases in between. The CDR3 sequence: CASSYSTTVNTGELFF. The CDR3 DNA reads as TGTGCCAGCAGTTACTCGACAACCGTGAACACCGGGGAGCTGTTTTTT.

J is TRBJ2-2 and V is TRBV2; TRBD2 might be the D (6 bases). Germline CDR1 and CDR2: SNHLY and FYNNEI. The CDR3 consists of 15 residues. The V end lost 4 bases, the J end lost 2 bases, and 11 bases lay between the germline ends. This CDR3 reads CASSVSGQNTGELFF. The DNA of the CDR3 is TGTGCCAGCAGTGTGAGCGGGCAAAACACCGGGGAGCTGTTTTTT.

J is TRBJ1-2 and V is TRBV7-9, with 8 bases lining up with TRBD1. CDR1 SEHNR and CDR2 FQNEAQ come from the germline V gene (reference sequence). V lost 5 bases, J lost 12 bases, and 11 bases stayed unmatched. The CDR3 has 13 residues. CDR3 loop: CASSQHDRGPNTF. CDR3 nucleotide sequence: TGTGCCAGCAGCCAACATGACAGGGGACCGAACACCTTC.